This T cell receptor beta chain was captured by sequencing in a study of CD8 T cells in Susac syndrome. Background on the study: Patients with Susac syndrome had blood drawn and were at that point therapy-naive, on corticosteroids, or on intravenous immunoglobulin alone.

The authors reverse transcribed 0.5 to 1 ug RNA with random hexamers. TCRdb ran MiXCR on the immunoSEQ multiplex PCR reads and lists one entry per CDR3 protein. The data hold some 180,000 distinct CDR3 sequences, with over 90% observed a single time. Trimming took off 3 bases at V and 5 bases at J, with 10 bases between the two ends. Germline V gene lookup returns CDR1 DFQATT and CDR2 SNEGSKA (reference sequence). There are 12 residues in the CDR3. This TCR came from a human donor with Susac syndrome. This chain links TRBV20-1 with TRBJ1-2; D is perhaps TRBD1 (6 bases). Sequencing was done on a sample of CD4+ T cells from PBMCs. The CDR3 region is CSASGQGYGYTF. The CDR3 DNA sequence: TGCAGTGCTAGCGGGCAGGGGTATGGCTACACCTTC.